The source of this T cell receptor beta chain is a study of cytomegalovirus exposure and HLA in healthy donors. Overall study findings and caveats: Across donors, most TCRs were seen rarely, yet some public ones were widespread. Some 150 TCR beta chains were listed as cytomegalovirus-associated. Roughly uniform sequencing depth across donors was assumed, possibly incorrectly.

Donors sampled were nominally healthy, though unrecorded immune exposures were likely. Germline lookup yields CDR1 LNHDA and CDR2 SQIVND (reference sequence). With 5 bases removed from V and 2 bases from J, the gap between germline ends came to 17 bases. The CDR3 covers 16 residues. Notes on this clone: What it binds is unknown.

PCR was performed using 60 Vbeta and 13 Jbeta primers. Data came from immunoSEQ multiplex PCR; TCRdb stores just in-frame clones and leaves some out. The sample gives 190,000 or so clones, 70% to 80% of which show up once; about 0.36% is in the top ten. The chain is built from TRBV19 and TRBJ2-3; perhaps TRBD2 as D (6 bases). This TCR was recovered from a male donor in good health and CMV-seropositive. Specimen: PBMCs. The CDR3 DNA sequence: TGTGCCAGTAGTCCGCGGGGTCGGGGGACCACAGATACGCAGTATTTT. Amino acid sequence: CASSPRGRGTTDTQYF. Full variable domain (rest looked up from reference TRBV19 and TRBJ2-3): DGGITQSPKYLFRKEGQNVTLSCEQNLNHDAMYWYRQDPGQGLRLIYYSQIVNDFQKGDIAEGYSVSREKKESFPLTVTSAQKNPTAFYLCASSPRGRGTTDTQYFGPGTRLTVL.